The next 28 T cell receptor beta chains were all read from a single sample in a study of T cell responses to AZD1222 COVID-19 vaccine. The method was immunoSEQ multiplex PCR; TCRdb's version includes in-frame clones alone and lacks a portion of them. The sample carries around 140,000 clones, roughly nine tenths recorded once. This specimen consisted of peripheral blood, obtained on day 0 of AZD1222 vaccination. These receptor sequences come from an adult in good health.

The chain uses TRBV27 and TRBJ1-5; D is uncertain. The CDR3 is made up of 14 amino acids. V was clipped by 0 bases and J by 7 bases, with 10 bases between them. Germline CDR1 and CDR2: MNHEY and SMNVEV (reference sequence). The CDR3 nucleotides are TGTGCCAGCAGTTTATCAGGGTTCAGGCAGCCCCAGCATTTT. It translates to CASSLSGFRQPQHF.

In DNA, the CDR3 is TGTGCCAGCAGTTGGAGTCAGACGAACACCGGGGAGCTGTTTTTT. Protein sequence: CASSWSQTNTGELFF. V usage is TRBV27 and J usage is TRBJ2-2, with D unclear. Germline V gives CDR1 MNHEY, CDR2 SMNVEV (reference sequence). CDR3 size: 15 residues. V lost 4 bases and J lost 0, with 9 bases in between.

J is TRBJ1-1 and V is TRBV19; D call uncertain. CDR3 length equals 13 residues. The V gene lost 3 bases and the J gene lost 13 bases, with 18 bases spanning the gap. Germline V gives CDR1 LNHDA, CDR2 SQIVND (reference sequence). As DNA, the CDR3 is TGTGCCAGTAGTATCGACCCCACGGGGAAAGGTTTCTTT. Translated, it gives CASSIDPTGKGFF.

The chain recombines TRBV11-2 with TRBJ2-7, with 9 bases that match TRBD2. The CDR3 spans 13 residues. With V trimmed by 7 bases and J by 2 bases, 3 bases remained unmatched. Per the germline V gene, CDR1 is SGHAT and CDR2 is FQNNGV. The chain's CDR3 is CASTIAGAYEQYF. The CDR3 nucleotides are TGTGCCAGCACAATAGCGGGGGCCTACGAGCAGTACTTC.

The chain carries TRBV4-2 and TRBJ2-3; D is unclear. Germline V gene data show CDR1 as LGHNA and CDR2 as YNFKEQ. The V end was cut by 2 bases, the J end by 5 bases, with 5 bases between. The CDR3 loop spans 12 amino acids. CDR3 nucleotide sequence: TGTGCCAGCAGCCAATCCCTAGATACGCAGTATTTT. It translates to CASSQSLDTQYF.

This chain connects TRBV27 to TRBJ1-2; 8 bases map to TRBD1. V lost 6 bases, J lost 0 bases, and 12 bases stayed unmatched. The germline gives CDR1 MNHEY, CDR2 SMNVEV (reference sequence). CDR3 length equals 17 residues. CDR3 coding DNA: TGTGCCAGCAGCCCGGGTCCCAACAGGGGGACTAACTATGGCTACACCTTC. Translated, it gives CASSPGPNRGTNYGYTF.

This clone was seen only once. The chain couples TRBV7-8 to TRBJ1-6, with a possible D match to TRBD1 (5 bases). Deletions cut 4 bases from V and 7 bases from J, with 14 bases between. Germline CDR1 is SGHVS and CDR2 is FQNEAQ. CDR3 length equals 15 residues. This CDR3 is CASSSRQGGNSPLHF. The CDR3 region has the DNA TGTGCCAGCAGCTCCCGTCAGGGAGGGAATTCACCCCTCCACTTT.

The chain carries TRBV10-2 and TRBJ1-2; D remains ambiguous. The V and J ends lost 6 bases and 6 bases respectively, with 17 bases between them. The CDR3 contains 14 residues. CDR1 is WSHSY and CDR2 is SAAADI in the germline V gene. The DNA for the CDR3 is TGCGCCAGCAGATCCGAGGGTGCGATTGATGGCTACACCTTC. It is translated as CASRSEGAIDGYTF.

The V call is TRBV27, the J call TRBJ1-1, with 8 bases matching TRBD1. With 7 bases clipped from V and 5 bases from J, the junction kept 12 bases outside the gene matches. This CDR3 is 15 amino acids long. Germline CDR1 MNHEY, CDR2 SMNVEV (reference sequence). The CDR3 protein is CASTQGTGTLTEAFF. The CDR3 bases are TGTGCCAGCACCCAAGGGACAGGAACGCTGACTGAAGCTTTCTTT.

This clone came up once. J is TRBJ1-5 and V is TRBV21-1; TRBD1 reflects the table's D call only, with no check against the DNA. TRBV21-1 is recorded as a pseudogene. The CDR3 is 18 residues long. CDR3 nucleotides: TGTGCCAGCAGCCCGGCGAGGGGCATGGGGGCGTTTAACCAGCCCCAGCATTTT. It specifies CASSPARGMGAFNQPQHF.

The V and J genes are TRBV5-5 and TRBJ2-5, with 8 positions matching TRBD2. Losses at the gene ends were 4 bases for V and 14 bases for J; bases not matched to a gene: 10. This CDR3 is 12 amino acids long. CDR1 and CDR2 (germline): SGHKS, YYEKEE (reference sequence). The CDR3 protein is CASSPSPGLGYF. The CDR3 nucleotides read TGTGCCAGCAGCCCGTCCCCGGGACTAGGATACTTC.

This rearrangement joins TRBV27 to TRBJ1-5; D remains ambiguous. Trimming shortened V by 3 bases and J by 4 bases, and 10 bases separated the two germline ends. Germline-derived CDR1 and CDR2 are MNHEY and SMNVEV (reference sequence). This CDR3 region has 14 residues. The CDR3: CASSLRGINQPQHF. The CDR3 DNA follows: TGTGCCAGCAGTTTGAGAGGGATTAATCAGCCCCAGCATTTT.

With regard to this clone: This CDR3 is also generated by other DNA sequences in the sample. This chain's CDR3 is CASSPTGNTEAFF. Written as DNA, the CDR3 is TGTGCCAGTAGCCCGACAGGAAACACTGAAGCTTTCTTT. The rearrangement joins TRBV19 to TRBJ1-1; possibly TRBD1 for D (6 bases). V gave up 6 bases and J gave up 2 bases, with 10 bases separating them. The germline V gene encodes CDR1 LNHDA and CDR2 SQIVND (reference sequence). The CDR3 spans 13 residues. The whole variable domain, filled in from reference TRBV19 and TRBJ1-1, reads DGGITQSPKYLFRKEGQNVTLSCEQNLNHDAMYWYRQDPGQGLRLIYYSQIVNDFQKGDIAEGYSVSREKKESFPLTVTSAQKNPTAFYLCASSPTGNTEAFFGQGTRLTVV.

The chain carries TRBV7-3 and TRBJ1-3; D is ambiguous. This CDR3 is built from 14 residues. Germline CDR1 is SGHTA and CDR2 is FQGTGA. The V end lost 2 bases, the J end lost 0 bases, and 5 bases lay between the germline ends. The CDR3 DNA sequence: TGTGCCAGCAGCTTACTCGGCTCTGGAAACACCATATATTTT. It yields the protein CASSLLGSGNTIYF.

The V gene is TRBV28, the J gene TRBJ1-4; no definite D call. Per the germline V gene, CDR1 is MDHEN and CDR2 is SYDVKM. This CDR3 is 16 amino acids long. Trimming pared 4 bases from V and 4 bases from J, leaving 16 bases between. In DNA form, the CDR3 reads TGTGCCAGCAGTTCACCCCGGGTAGGCTTTAATGAAAAACTGTTTTTT. Translating it yields CASSSPRVGFNEKLFF.

The chain joins TRBV28 to TRBJ2-3; TRBD1 agrees at 7 bases. Germline V gene data show CDR1 as MDHEN and CDR2 as SYDVKM. The length of the CDR3 is 16 residues. J was trimmed by 2 bases and V by 3 bases; bases with no gene match: 8. CDR3 DNA sequence: TGTGCCAGCAGTTTGCCCCGGGACAGAAACACAGATACGCAGTATTTT. This encodes CASSLPRDRNTDTQYF.

The chain combines TRBV5-5 with TRBJ1-2; TRBD1 might be the D (5 bases). Germline loops: CDR1 SGHKS, CDR2 YYEKEE (reference sequence). Trimming removed 0 bases at V and 5 bases at J, with 5 bases between. The CDR3 has 12 amino acids. Written as DNA, the CDR3 is TGTGCCAGCAGCTTGGGACAGTATGGCTACACCTTC. Translation gives CASSLGQYGYTF.

V usage is TRBV7-8 and J usage is TRBJ1-1; D remains unclear. V lost 3 bases and J lost 5, with 4 bases in between. This CDR3 spans 11 amino acids. In germline, CDR1 is SGHVS, CDR2 FQNEAQ. CDR3 in DNA: TGTGCCAGCAGCTTTGGAACTGAAGCTTTCTTT. Its protein product is CASSFGTEAFF.

The chain couples TRBV3-1 (or the pseudogene TRBV3-2) to TRBJ1-2, with D maybe TRBD1 (5 bases). Deletions cut 1 base from V and 4 bases from J, with 19 bases between. This CDR3 has 17 amino acids. Germline CDR1 is LGHDT and CDR2 is YNNKEL (reference sequence). Written as DNA, the CDR3 is TGTGCCAGCAGCCAAGGGGAGGACATTCTGAACTTCTATGGCTACACCTTC. Translation gives CASSQGEDILNFYGYTF.

This clone was counted only a few times. V is TRBV7-8 and J is TRBJ2-7; perhaps TRBD1 as D (6 bases). CDR1 is SGHVS and CDR2 is FQNEAQ in the germline V gene. This CDR3 spans 14 amino acids. V lost 5 bases and J lost 4, with 15 bases in between. In DNA form, the CDR3 reads TGTGCCAGCAGCGCCTGGGACACCACGTACGAGCAGTACTTC. Translated, it gives CASSAWDTTYEQYF.

V is TRBV28 and J is TRBJ1-5; a weak D match, TRBD1 (6 bases). The CDR3 extends over 15 amino acids. Germline V gene lookup returns CDR1 MDHEN and CDR2 SYDVKM. The V gene lost 6 bases and the J gene lost 7 bases, with 19 bases spanning the gap. The CDR3 protein is CASRRNRVSRQPQHF. The CDR3 DNA reads as TGTGCCAGCAGACGGAACAGGGTGTCCAGGCAGCCCCAGCATTTT.

V is TRBV2 and J is TRBJ2-3; 8 bases are a match to TRBD2. This CDR3 has 15 residues. Trimming removed 7 bases from V and 4 bases from J; junction bases left unmatched: 10. Per the germline V gene, CDR1 is SNHLY and CDR2 is FYNNEI. The CDR3 DNA reads TGTGCCAGCACGGCTGGGCGGGGGGCCTCAGATACGCAGTATTTT. This encodes CASTAGRGASDTQYF.

This rearrangement joins TRBV6-2 or TRBV6-3 to TRBJ1-1; a possible D gene is TRBD1 (6 bases). CDR1 is MNHEY, CDR2 SVGEGT, per germline. The CDR3 has 14 amino acids. Trimming shortened V by 4 bases and J by 4 bases, and 13 bases separated the two germline ends. The CDR3 here is CASSFWTVATEAFF. DNA for the CDR3: TGTGCCAGCAGTTTCTGGACAGTGGCCACTGAAGCTTTCTTT.

The V gene is TRBV28, the J gene TRBJ1-3; 9 bases are shared with TRBD1. Germline-derived CDR1 and CDR2 are MDHEN and SYDVKM. The CDR3 runs 14 residues. The junction had 4 bases not matched to a gene; V was cut back by 5 bases and J by 5 bases. The CDR3 DNA sequence: TGTGCCAGCAGTACGGACAGGGGAAGAAACACCATATATTTT. Its protein is CASSTDRGRNTIYF.

The J gene is TRBJ2-2, the V gene TRBV5-1; tentative D call: TRBD2 (5 bases). Trimming left V 0 bases short and J 6 bases short, with 6 bases between. The germline V gene has CDR1 SGHRS and CDR2 YFSETQ. CDR3 length: 13 residues. The chain's CDR3 is CASSLGGPGELFF. Here the CDR3 DNA reads TGCGCCAGCAGCTTGGGCGGGCCCGGGGAGCTGTTTTTT.

The chain is built from TRBV7-9 and TRBJ2-7; no clear D gene. The V gene lost 3 bases and the J gene lost 2 bases, with 5 bases spanning the gap. The CDR3 spans 12 residues. In germline, CDR1 is SEHNR, CDR2 FQNEAQ (reference sequence). CDR3 DNA: TGTGCCAGCAGCTTTGCGCCCTACGAGCAGTACTTC. Encoded protein: CASSFAPYEQYF.

The rearrangement uses TRBV11-3 and TRBJ1-5, with D possibly TRBD1 on 5 matching bases. V was clipped by 1 base and J by 7 bases, with 14 bases between them. The CDR3 sequence is 15 residues long. Germline CDR1 is SGHNT and CDR2 is YENEEA. The CDR3 spells CASSLVVGEGQPQHF. CDR3 DNA: TGTGCCAGCAGCTTAGTGGTAGGGGAGGGGCAGCCCCAGCATTTT.

This clone was found once. V usage is TRBV12-3 or TRBV12-4 and J usage is TRBJ1-5; a weak D match, TRBD1 (5 bases). The CDR3 length is 13 residues. V lost 7 bases and J 6 bases, leaving 13 bases between the germline ends. CDR3 sequence (DNA): TGTGCCAGCACCAGGGATGTCTCTCAGCCCCAGCATTTT. Protein sequence: CASTRDVSQPQHF.